Listed below are T cell receptor beta chains from one sample, sequenced in a study of blood T cell repertoires in COVID-19. The method was immunoSEQ multiplex PCR; TCRdb's version includes in-frame clones alone and lacks a portion of them. The sample holds 100,000 to 120,000 clones, roughly 79% seen once. Sequencing was done on a sample of peripheral blood. The receptors derive from a man older than 75 with acute or convalescent COVID-19. Each CDR3 is given with its conserved first and last residue. D genes are given only for firm matches. Clone size is stated in some rows and not others, as once, few, many or a class when expanded.

>TRBJ1-1|.|TRBD1|TRBV2
CASRGQGSINTEAFF
TGTGCCAGCAGGGGACAGGGATCTATTAACACTGAAGCTTTCTTT
>TRBJ2-5|.|.|TRBV5-1
CASSLNWGVQETQYF
TGCGCCAGCAGCTTGAACTGGGGGGTCCAAGAGACCCAGTACTTC
>TRBJ2-3|.|TRBD2|TRBV5-1
CASSLGLAGGTTDTQYF
TGCGCCAGCAGCTTGGGCCTAGCGGGAGGGACCACAGATACGCAGTATTTT
>TRBJ2-1|once|.|TRBV3-1/TRBV3-2
CASSQDSGSRDDEQFF
TGTGCCAGCAGCCAAGATAGCGGATCCCGAGATGATGAGCAGTTCTTC
>TRBJ1-4|.|.|TRBV5-1
CASSLSRARDEKLFF
TGCGCCAGCAGCTTATCCAGGGCCAGGGATGAAAAACTGTTTTTT
>TRBJ1-3|few|.|TRBV5-1
CASRGQPSSGNTIYF
TGCGCCAGCAGGGGCCAGCCAAGCTCTGGAAACACCATATATTTT
>TRBJ2-5|.|.|TRBV7-3
CASSRTFQETQYF
TGTGCCAGCAGCCGGACTTTCCAAGAGACCCAGTACTTC
>TRBJ2-2|.|.|TRBV18
CASSPLQGTNTGELFF
TGTGCCAGCTCACCCCTACAGGGAACGAACACCGGGGAGCTGTTTTTT
>TRBJ1-2|.|.|TRBV5-4
CASRRAGRSYGYTF
TGTGCCAGCAGAAGGGCGGGGAGATCCTATGGCTACACCTTC
>TRBJ1-1|.|TRBD1|TRBV6-5
CASSKGQGGTEAFF
TGTGCCAGCAGTAAGGGACAGGGCGGGACTGAAGCTTTCTTT
>TRBJ1-1|.|TRBD1|TRBV7-2
CASSYRGAGQGAKAFF
TGTGCCAGCAGCTATAGGGGGGCTGGGCAGGGGGCTAAAGCTTTCTTT
>TRBJ1-1|.|.|TRBV5-1
CASSSRGNTEAFF
TGCGCCAGCAGCTCCAGGGGAAACACTGAAGCTTTCTTT
>TRBJ2-4|.|TRBD2|TRBV5-1
CASSLYTSGRGAKNIQYF
TGCGCCAGCAGCTTGTATACTAGCGGGAGGGGAGCCAAAAACATTCAGTACTTC
>TRBJ1-1|.|.|TRBV18
CASSKRGQNTEAFF
TGTGCCAGCTCAAAACGGGGACAGAACACTGAAGCTTTCTTT
>TRBJ1-2|.|.|TRBV11-3
CASSFSGVGYTF
TGTGCCAGCAGCTTCTCAGGGGTTGGCTACACCTTC
>TRBJ2-7|few|TRBD1|TRBV6-5
CASSVTGGYSYEQYF
TGTGCCAGCTCCGTAACAGGGGGATACTCCTACGAGCAGTACTTC
>TRBJ2-3|.|TRBD2|TRBV5-1
CASSLGSSGSVDTQYF
TGCGCCAGCAGCTTGGGCTCTAGCGGGAGTGTAGATACGCAGTATTTT
>TRBJ2-1|.|TRBD1|TRBV19
CASRPRQGLNNEQFF
TGTGCCAGCAGGCCTAGACAGGGCCTAAACAATGAGCAGTTCTTC
>TRBJ2-3|.|TRBD2|TRBV29-1
CSVEGLAGVTTDTQYF
TGCAGCGTTGAAGGACTAGCGGGAGTCACCACAGATACGCAGTATTTT
>TRBJ1-2|few|TRBD1|TRBV19
CASRWTGGLSDGYTF
TGTGCCAGTAGGTGGACAGGGGGCTTATCGGATGGCTACACCTTC
>TRBJ1-2|.|.|TRBV6-5
CASSYSRRGAGGYTF
TGTGCCAGCAGTTACTCGAGAAGGGGCGCAGGTGGCTACACCTTC
>TRBJ1-2|.|.|TRBV5-1
CASSLGQGTYGYTF
TGCGCCAGCAGCTTAGGGCAGGGAACCTATGGCTACACCTTC
>TRBJ1-1|.|.|TRBV7-9
CASSLARGLNTEAFF
TGTGCCAGCAGCTTAGCGCGGGGGCTGAACACTGAAGCTTTCTTT